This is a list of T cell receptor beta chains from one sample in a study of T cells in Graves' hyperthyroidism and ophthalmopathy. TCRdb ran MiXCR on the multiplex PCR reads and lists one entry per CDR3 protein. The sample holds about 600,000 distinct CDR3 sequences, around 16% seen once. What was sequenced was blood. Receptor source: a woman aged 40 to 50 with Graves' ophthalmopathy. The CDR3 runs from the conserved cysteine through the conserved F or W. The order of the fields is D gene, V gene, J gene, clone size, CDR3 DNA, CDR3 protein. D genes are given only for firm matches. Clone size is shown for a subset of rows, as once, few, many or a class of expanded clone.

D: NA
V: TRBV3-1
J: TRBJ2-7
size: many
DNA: TGTGCCAGCAGCCAAGGTGGGCCCACCTACGAGCAGTACTTC
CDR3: CASSQGGPTYEQYF

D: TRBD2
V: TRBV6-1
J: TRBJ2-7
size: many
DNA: TGTGCCAGCAGCCAGGGGGGACTAGCGCTCTACGAGCAGTACTTC
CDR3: CASSQGGLALYEQYF

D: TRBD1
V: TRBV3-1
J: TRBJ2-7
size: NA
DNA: TGTGCCAGCAGCCAATTGGGGACAGGGAAGGACGAGCAGTACTTC
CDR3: CASSQLGTGKDEQYF

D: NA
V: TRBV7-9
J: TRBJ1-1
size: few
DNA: TGTGCCAGCAGCCTGCTTGACCCGATATTGAACACTGAAGCTTTCTTT
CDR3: CASSLLDPILNTEAFF

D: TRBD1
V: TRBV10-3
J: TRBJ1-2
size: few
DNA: TGTGCCATCAGTCAGGACAGGGACTACTATGGCTACACCTTC
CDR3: CAISQDRDYYGYTF

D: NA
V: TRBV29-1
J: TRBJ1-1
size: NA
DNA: TGCAGCGTTGCTTCGGGGGAGAACACTGAAGCTTTCTTT
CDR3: CSVASGENTEAFF

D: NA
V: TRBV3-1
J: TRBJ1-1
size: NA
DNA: TGTGCCAGCAGCCAAGATCTTGGGCGGAACACTGAAGCTTTCTTT
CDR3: CASSQDLGRNTEAFF

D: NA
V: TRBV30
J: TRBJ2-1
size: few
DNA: TGTGCCTGGAGTCCTCACAGGGACTACAATGAGCAGTTCTTC
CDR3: CAWSPHRDYNEQFF

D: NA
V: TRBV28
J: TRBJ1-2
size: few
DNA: TGTGCCAGCAGTTTCTTCGGACGGTCTAACTATGGCTACACCTTC
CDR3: CASSFFGRSNYGYTF

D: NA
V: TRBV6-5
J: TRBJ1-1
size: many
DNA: TGTGCCAGCAGTTACGTTGCGAACACTGAAGCTTTCTTT
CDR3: CASSYVANTEAFF

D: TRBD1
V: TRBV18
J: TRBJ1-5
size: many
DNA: TGTGCCAGCTCACCCGGTACAGGGGCTCAGCCCCAGCATTTT
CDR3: CASSPGTGAQPQHF

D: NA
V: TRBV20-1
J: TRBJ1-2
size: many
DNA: TGCAGTGCTAACGACCGGGTTGATGGCTACACCTTC
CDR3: CSANDRVDGYTF

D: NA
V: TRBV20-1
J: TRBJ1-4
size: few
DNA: TGCAGTGCTACCCGTCTGAGGGGGAGCATAGATGAAAAACTGTTTTTT
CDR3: CSATRLRGSIDEKLFF